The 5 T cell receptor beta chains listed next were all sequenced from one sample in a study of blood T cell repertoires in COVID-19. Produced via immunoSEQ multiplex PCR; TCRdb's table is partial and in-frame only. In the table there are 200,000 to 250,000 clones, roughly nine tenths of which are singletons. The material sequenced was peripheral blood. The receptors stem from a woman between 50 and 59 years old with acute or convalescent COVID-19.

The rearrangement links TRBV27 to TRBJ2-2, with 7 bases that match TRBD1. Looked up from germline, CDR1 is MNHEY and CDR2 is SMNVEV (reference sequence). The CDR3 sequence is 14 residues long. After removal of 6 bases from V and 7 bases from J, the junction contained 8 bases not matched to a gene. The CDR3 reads CASRPGGTGGELFF. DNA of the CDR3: TGTGCCAGCAGACCAGGGGGTACGGGCGGGGAGCTGTTTTTT.

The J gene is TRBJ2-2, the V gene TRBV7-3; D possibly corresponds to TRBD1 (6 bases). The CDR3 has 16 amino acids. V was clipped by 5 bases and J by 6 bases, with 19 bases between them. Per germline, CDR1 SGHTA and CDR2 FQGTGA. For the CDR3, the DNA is TGTGCCAGCAGCACCAGGGGATGGCCCACCGCCGGGGAGCTGTTTTTT. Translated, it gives CASSTRGWPTAGELFF.

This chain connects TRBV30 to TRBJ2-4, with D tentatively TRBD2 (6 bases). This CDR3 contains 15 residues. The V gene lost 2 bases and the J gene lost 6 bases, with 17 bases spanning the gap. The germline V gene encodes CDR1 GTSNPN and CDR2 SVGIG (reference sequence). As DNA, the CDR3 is TGTGCCTGGAGTCGCCTCCGGGACTTTTTAAACATTCAGTACTTC. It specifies CAWSRLRDFLNIQYF.

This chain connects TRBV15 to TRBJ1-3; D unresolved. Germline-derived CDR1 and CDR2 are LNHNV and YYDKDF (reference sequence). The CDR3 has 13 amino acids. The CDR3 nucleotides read TGTGCTTTCGGAGCTGTCTCTGGAAACACCATATATTTT. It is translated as CAFGAVSGNTIYF. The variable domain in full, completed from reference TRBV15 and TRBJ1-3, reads DAMVIQNPRYQVTQFGKPVTLSCSQTLNHNVMYWYQQKSSQAPKLLFHYYDKDFNNEADTPDNFQSRRPNTSFCFLDIRSPGLGDTAMYLCAFGAVSGNTIYFGEGSWLTVV.

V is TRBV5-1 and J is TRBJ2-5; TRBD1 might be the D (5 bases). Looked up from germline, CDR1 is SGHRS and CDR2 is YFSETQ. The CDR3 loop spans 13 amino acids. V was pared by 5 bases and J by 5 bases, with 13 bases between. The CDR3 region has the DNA TGCGCCAGCAGTTACAGGTTTGGGGAGACCCAGTACTTC. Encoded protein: CASSYRFGETQYF.